The TCR beta chain described here comes from a study of blood T cell repertoires in COVID-19. Across the study: Samples of COVID-19 (acute and convalescent) were obtained from the United States, Italy and Spain. T cells, B-cell-depleted T cells, or PBMCs provided the cDNA or gDNA that served as material.

This CDR3 has 13 residues. The V segment lost 3 bases and the J segment 6 bases; nucleotides outside the gene matches: 2. The germline gives CDR1 SGHRS, CDR2 YFSETQ. Per the study methods: Estimation of nucleated cell counts was performed using reference gene primer amplification. Clones were read by immunoSEQ multiplex PCR, and TCRdb kept only the in-frame ones, dropping some. Clone size and V and J calls were adopted from that table, with D and trimming inferred from the DNA. Among about 110,000 clones listed, about 85% were seen once. Sequencing input: peripheral blood. This rearrangement joins TRBV5-1 to TRBJ2-3, with 9 bases that match TRBD2. This TCR came from a man aged 35-49 years with acute or convalescent COVID-19. The CDR3 region is CASSWTSADTQYF. CDR3 in DNA: TGCGCCAGCAGCTGGACTAGCGCGGATACGCAGTATTTT.